This TCR beta chain was identified in a study of blood T cell repertoires in COVID-19. The assay was immunoSEQ multiplex PCR, and TCRdb's table has in-frame clones only and misses some. The profile covers around 300,000 clones, with 75% to 85% appearing a single time and about 7% taken by the ten largest. The germline CDR1 and CDR2 sequences are KGHDR and SFDVKD. The CDR3 loop spans 16 amino acids. V gave up 0 bases and J gave up 5 bases, with 12 bases separating them. The receptor was derived from a human donor in a cohort sampled during active COVID-19. The rearrangement uses TRBV24-1 and TRBJ2-2; weak D call: TRBD1 (5 bases). The sequenced sample consisted of peripheral blood. The CDR3 protein is CATSDLQGALTGELFF. In nucleotides, the CDR3 is TGTGCCACCAGTGATTTGCAAGGGGCACTTACCGGGGAGCTGTTTTTT.